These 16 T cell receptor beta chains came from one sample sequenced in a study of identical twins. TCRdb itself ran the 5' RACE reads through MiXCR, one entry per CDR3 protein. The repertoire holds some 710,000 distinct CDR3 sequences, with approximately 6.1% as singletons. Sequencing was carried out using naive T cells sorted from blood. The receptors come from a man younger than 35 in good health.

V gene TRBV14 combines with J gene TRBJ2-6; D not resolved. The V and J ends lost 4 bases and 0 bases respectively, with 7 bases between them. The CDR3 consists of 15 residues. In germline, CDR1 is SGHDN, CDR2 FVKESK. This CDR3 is CASSRTNSGANVLTF. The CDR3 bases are TGTGCCAGCAGCCGGACCAACTCTGGGGCCAACGTCCTGACTTTC.

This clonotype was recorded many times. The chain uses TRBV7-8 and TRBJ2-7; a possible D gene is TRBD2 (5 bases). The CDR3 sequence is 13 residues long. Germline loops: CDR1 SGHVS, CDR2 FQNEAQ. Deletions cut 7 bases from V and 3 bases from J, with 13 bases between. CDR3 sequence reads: CASTPADLYEQYF. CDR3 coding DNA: TGTGCCAGCACCCCAGCGGACCTCTACGAGCAGTACTTC. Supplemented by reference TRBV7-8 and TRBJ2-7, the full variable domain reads GAGVSQSPRYKVAKRGQDVALRCDPISGHVSLFWYQQALGQGPEFLTYFQNEAQLDKSGLPSDRFFAERPEGSVSTLKIQRTQQEDSAVYLCASTPADLYEQYFGPGTRLTVT.

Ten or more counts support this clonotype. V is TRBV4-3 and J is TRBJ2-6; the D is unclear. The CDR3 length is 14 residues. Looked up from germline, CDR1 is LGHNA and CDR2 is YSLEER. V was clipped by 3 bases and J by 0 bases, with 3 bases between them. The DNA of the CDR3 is TGCGCCAGCAGCCAGACCTCTGGGGCCAACGTCCTGACTTTC. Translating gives CASSQTSGANVLTF.

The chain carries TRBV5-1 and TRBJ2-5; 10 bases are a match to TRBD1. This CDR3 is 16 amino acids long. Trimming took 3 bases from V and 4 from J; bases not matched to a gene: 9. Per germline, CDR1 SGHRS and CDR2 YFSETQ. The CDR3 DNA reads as TGCGCCAGCAGCTATTCCACGGGACAGGGGCGAGAGACCCAGTACTTC. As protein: CASSYSTGQGRETQYF. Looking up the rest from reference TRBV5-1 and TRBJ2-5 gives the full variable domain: KAGVTQTPRYLIKTRGQQVTLSCSPISGHRSVSWYQQTPGQGLQFLFEYFSETQRNKGNFPGRFSGRQFSNSRSEMNVSTLELGDSALYLCASSYSTGQGRETQYFGPGTRLLVL.

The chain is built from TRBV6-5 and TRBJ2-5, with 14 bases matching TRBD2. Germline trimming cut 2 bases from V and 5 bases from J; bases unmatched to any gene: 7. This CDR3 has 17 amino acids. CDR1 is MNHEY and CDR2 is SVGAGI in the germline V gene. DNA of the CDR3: TGTGCCAGCAGTTACGGAGAGGGACTAGCGGGAGTCGAGACCCAGTACTTC. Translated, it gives CASSYGEGLAGVETQYF.

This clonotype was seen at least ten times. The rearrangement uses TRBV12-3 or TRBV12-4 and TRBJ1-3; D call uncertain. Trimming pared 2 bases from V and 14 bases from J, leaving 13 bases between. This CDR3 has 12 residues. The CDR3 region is CASSLPGRSLYF. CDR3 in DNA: TGTGCCAGCAGTTTACCAGGCCGCTCCCTATATTTT.

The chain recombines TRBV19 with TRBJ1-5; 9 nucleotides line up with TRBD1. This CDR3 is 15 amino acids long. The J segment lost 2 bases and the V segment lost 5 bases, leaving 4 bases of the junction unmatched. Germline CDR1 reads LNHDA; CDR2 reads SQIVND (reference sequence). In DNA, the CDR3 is TGTGCCAGTAGTCTCCGGACAGGGGGCAATCAGCCCCAGCATTTT. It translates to CASSLRTGGNQPQHF.

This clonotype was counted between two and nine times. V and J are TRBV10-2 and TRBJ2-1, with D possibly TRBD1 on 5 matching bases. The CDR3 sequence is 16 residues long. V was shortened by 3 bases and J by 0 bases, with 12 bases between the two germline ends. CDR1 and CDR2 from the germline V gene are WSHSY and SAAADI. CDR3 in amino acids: CASSDPGQSSYNEQFF. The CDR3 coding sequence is TGCGCCAGCAGTGACCCCGGACAAAGCTCCTACAATGAGCAGTTCTTC.

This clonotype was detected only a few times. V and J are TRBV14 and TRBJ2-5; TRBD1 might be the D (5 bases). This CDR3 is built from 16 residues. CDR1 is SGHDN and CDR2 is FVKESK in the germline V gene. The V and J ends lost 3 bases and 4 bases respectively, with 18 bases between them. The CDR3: CASSQFTGGSRETQYF. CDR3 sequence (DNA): TGTGCCAGCAGCCAGTTCACAGGTGGCTCACGAGAGACCCAGTACTTC.

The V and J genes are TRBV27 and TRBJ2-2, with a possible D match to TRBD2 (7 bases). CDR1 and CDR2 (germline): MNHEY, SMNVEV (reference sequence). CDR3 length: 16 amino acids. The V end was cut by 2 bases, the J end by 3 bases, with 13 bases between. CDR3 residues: CASSLRGGPYTGELFF. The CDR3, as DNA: TGTGCCAGCAGTTTAAGGGGGGGACCTTACACCGGGGAGCTGTTTTTT.

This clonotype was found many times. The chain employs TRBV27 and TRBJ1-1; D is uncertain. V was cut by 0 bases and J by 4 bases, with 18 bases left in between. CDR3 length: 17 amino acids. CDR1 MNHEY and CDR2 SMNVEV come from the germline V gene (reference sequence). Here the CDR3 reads CASSLSPLGILGTEAFF. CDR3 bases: TGTGCCAGCAGTTTATCGCCCCTTGGTATACTTGGCACTGAAGCTTTCTTT.

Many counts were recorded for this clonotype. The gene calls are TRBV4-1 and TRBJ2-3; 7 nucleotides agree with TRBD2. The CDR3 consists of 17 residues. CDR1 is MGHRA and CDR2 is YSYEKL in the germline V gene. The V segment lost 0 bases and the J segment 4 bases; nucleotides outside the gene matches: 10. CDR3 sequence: CASSQESGGSGPDTQYF. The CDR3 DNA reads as TGCGCCAGCAGCCAAGAATCTGGCGGGAGTGGGCCAGATACGCAGTATTTT.

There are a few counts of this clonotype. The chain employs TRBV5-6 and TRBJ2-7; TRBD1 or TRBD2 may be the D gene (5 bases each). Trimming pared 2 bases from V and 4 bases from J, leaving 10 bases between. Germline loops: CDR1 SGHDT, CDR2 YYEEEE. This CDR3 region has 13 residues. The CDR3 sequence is CASSLGERYEQYF. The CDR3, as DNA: TGTGCCAGCAGCTTAGGGGAGAGGTACGAGCAGTACTTC. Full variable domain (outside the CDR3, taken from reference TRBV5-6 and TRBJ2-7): DAGVTQSPTHLIKTRGQQVTLRCSPKSGHDTVSWYQQALGQGPQFIFQYYEEEERQRGNFPDRFSGHQFPNYSSELNVNALLLGDSALYLCASSLGERYEQYFGPGTRLTVT.

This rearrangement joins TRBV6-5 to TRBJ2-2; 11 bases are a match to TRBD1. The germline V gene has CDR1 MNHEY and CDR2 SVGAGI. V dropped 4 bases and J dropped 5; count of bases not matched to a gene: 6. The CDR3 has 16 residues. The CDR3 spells CASSFRTGGFTGELFF. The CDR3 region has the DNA TGTGCCAGCAGTTTCCGGACAGGGGGCTTTACCGGGGAGCTGTTTTTT.

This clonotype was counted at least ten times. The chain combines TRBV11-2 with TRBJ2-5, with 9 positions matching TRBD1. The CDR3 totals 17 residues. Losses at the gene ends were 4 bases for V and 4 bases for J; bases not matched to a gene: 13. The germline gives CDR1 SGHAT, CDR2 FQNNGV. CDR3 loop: CASSSRTDRGERETQYF. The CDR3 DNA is TGTGCCAGCAGCTCTAGGACGGACAGGGGCGAACGAGAGACCCAGTACTTC.

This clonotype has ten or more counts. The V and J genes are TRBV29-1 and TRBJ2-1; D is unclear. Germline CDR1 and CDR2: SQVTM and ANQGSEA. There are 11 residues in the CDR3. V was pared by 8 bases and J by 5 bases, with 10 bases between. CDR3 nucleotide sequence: TGCAGCTTCCCCGTTGACAATGAGCAGTTCTTC. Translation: CSFPVDNEQFF.